This TCR beta chain derives from a study of Tregs in tolerant kidney transplant recipients. The study's findings and limits: No direct test of biological reproducibility was done here. Nucleotide sequences could not be compared across some patients' samples due to primer changes.

TCRdb keeps only in-frame clones here, not all; method: immunoSEQ multiplex PCR. The table includes tens of thousands of clones, roughly 98% detected once. On this clone: Its antigen remains unknown.

From germline, CDR1 is SNHLY and CDR2 FYNNEI. After removal of 4 bases from V and 5 bases from J, the junction contained 6 bases not matched to a gene. The CDR3 covers 14 residues. The V call is TRBV2, the J call TRBJ2-5; TRBD2 matches 8 bases. This clonotype was sampled from a human donor who received a combined kidney and bone marrow transplant. The source material was Tregs from blood, sampled before the transplant. CDR3 nucleotide sequence: TGTGCCAGCAGTGCCAGCGGGAGTTGGGAGACCCAGTACTTC. This sequence encodes CASSASGSWETQYF.